The sample holds a few counts of the clone carrying this T cell receptor beta chain. TCRdb fed the 5' RACE reads into MiXCR, producing one record per CDR3 protein. The table includes 320,000 or so distinct CDR3 sequences, 8% to 9.5% detected once. The data were obtained in a study of T cells after yellow fever vaccination. V was clipped by 6 bases and J by 3 bases, with 10 bases between them. Germline CDR1 reads SQVTM; CDR2 reads ANQGSEA. CDR3 length equals 12 residues. This specimen consisted of PBMCs, obtained approximately 47 days after the first yellow fever vaccination. The TCR was taken from a man aged 18 to 29 who received the YFV17D yellow fever vaccine. The chain has TRBV29-1 and TRBJ2-3; a possible D gene is TRBD2 (7 bases). The CDR3 sequence is CSVGGLTDTQYF. CDR3 bases: TGCAGCGTGGGGGGGCTGACAGATACGCAGTATTTT.